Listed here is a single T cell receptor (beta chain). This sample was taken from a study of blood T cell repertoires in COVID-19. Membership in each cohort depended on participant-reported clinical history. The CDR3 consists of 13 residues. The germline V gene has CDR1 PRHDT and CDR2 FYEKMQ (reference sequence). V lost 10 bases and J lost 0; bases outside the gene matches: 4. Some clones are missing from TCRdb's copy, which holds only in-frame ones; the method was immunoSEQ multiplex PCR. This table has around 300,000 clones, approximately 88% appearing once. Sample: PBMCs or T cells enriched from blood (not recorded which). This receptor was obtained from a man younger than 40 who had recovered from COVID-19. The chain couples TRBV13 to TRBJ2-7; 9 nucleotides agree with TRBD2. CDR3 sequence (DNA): TGTGCCACCGCGGGGGGGTCCTCCTACGAGCAGTACTTC. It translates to CATAGGSSYEQYF.